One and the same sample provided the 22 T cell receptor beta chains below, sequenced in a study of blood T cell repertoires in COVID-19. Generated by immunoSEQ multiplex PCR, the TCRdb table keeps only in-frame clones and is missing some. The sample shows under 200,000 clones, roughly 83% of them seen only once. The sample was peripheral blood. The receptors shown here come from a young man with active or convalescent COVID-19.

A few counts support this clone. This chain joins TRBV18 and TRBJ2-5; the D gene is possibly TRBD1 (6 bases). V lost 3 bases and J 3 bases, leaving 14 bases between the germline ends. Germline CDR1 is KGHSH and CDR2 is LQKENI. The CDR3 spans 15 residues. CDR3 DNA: TGTGCCAGCTCACCTCCCGGGACACCTAAAGAGACCCAGTACTTC. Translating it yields CASSPPGTPKETQYF.

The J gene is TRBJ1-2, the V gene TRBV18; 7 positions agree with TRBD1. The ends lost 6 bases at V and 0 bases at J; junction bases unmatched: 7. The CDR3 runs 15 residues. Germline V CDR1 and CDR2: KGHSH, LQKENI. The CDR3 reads CASSEAGTANYGYTF. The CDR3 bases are TGTGCCAGCTCCGAAGCCGGGACAGCTAACTATGGCTACACCTTC.

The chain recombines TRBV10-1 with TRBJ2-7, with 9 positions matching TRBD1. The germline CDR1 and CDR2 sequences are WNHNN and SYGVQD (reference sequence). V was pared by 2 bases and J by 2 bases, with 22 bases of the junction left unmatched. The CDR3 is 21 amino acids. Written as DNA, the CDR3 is TGCGCCAGCAGTGAGGGGACAGGGCCTCTAAAGCGGGACGAACCGACCTACGAGCAGTACTTC. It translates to CASSEGTGPLKRDEPTYEQYF.

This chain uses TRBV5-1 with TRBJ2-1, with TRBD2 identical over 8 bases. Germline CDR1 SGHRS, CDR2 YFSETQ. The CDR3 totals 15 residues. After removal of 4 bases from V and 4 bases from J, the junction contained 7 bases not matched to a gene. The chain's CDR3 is CASSTSGGRYNEQFF. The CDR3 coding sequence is TGCGCCAGCAGCACAAGCGGGGGCCGGTACAATGAGCAGTTCTTC.

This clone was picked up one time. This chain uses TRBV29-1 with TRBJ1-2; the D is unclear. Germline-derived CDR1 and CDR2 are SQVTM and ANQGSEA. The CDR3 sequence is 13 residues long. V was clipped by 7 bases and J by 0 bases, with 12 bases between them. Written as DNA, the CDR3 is TGCAGCGCGGTTGGCAGATCTAACTATGGCTACACCTTC. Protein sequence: CSAVGRSNYGYTF.

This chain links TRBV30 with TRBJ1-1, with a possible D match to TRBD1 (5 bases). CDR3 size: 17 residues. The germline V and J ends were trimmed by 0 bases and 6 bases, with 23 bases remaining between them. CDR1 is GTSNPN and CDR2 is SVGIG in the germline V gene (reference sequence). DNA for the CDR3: TGTGCCTGGAGTGTTAGACAGAGGAACCTAAAGGTCGCTGAAGCTTTCTTT. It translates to CAWSVRQRNLKVAEAFF.

For the CDR3, the DNA is TGCGCCAGCAGCCCAACCAGGGGGCTGGAAGGAAACACCATATATTTT. It translates to CASSPTRGLEGNTIYF. The V and J genes are TRBV4-3 and TRBJ1-3, with 8 bases fitting TRBD1. The CDR3 has 16 amino acids. Germline V gene sequence: CDR1 LGHNA, CDR2 YSLEER. Germline trimming cut 4 bases from V and 4 bases from J; bases unmatched to any gene: 9.

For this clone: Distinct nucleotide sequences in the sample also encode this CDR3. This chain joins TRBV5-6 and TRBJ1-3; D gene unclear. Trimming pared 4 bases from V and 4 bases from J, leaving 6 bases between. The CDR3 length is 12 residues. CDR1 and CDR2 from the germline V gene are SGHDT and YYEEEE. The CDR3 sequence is CASSVQGNTIYF. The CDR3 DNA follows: TGTGCCAGCAGCGTTCAGGGAAACACCATATATTTT.

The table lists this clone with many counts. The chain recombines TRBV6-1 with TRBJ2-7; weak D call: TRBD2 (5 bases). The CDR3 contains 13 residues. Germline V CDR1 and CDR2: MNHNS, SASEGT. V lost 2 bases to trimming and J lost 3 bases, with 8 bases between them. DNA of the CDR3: TGTGCCAGCAGTGAATTTGGAGGCTACGAGCAGTACTTC. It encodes CASSEFGGYEQYF.

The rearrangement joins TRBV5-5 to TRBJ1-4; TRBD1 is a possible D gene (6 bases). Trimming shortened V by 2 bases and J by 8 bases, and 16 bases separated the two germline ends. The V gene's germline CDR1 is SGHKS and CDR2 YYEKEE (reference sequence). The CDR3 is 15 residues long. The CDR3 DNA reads TGTGCCAGCAGCTTTGGCCCTCGGACAGACGAAAAACTGTTTTTT. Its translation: CASSFGPRTDEKLFF.

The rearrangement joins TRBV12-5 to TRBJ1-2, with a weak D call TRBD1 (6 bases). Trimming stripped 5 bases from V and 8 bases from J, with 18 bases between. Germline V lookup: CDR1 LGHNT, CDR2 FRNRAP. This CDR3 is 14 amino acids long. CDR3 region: CASGSGTTLGGYTF. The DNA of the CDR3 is TGTGCTAGTGGTAGTGGGACAACTCTCGGGGGCTACACCTTC. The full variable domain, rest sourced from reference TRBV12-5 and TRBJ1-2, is DARVTQTPRHKVTEMGQEVTMRCQPILGHNTVFWYRQTMMQGLELLAYFRNRAPLDDSGMPKDRFSAEMPDATLATLKIQPSEPRDSAVYFCASGSGTTLGGYTFGSGTRLTVV.

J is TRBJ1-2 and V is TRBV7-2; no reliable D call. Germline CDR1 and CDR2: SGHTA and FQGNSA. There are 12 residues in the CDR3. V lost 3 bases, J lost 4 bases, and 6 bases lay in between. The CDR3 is CASSFSRYGYTF. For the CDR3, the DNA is TGTGCCAGCAGCTTTAGTCGCTATGGCTACACCTTC. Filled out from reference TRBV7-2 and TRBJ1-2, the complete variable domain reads GAGVSQSPSNKVTEKGKDVELRCDPISGHTALYWYRQSLGQGLEFLIYFQGNSAPDKSGLPSDRFSAERTGGSVSTLTIQRTQQEDSAVYLCASSFSRYGYTFGSGTRLTVV.

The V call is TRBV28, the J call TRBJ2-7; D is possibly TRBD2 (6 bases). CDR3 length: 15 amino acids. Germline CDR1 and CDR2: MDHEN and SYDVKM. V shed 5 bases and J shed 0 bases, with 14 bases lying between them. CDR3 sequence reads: CASSLPGLSSYEQYF. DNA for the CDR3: TGTGCCAGCAGTCTTCCGGGACTCAGCTCCTACGAGCAGTACTTC.

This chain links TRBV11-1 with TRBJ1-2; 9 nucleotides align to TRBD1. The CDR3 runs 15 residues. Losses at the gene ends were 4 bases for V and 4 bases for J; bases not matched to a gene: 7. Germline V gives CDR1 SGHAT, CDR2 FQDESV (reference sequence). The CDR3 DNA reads TGTGCCAGCAGCTCATCTTCGACAGGGGGCTATGGCTACACCTTC. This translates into CASSSSSTGGYGYTF. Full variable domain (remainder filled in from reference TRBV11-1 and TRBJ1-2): EAEVAQSPRYKITEKSQAVAFWCDPISGHATLYWYRQILGQGPELLVQFQDESVVDDSQLPKDRFSAERLKGVDSTLKIQPAELGDSAMYLCASSSSSTGGYGYTFGSGTRLTVV.

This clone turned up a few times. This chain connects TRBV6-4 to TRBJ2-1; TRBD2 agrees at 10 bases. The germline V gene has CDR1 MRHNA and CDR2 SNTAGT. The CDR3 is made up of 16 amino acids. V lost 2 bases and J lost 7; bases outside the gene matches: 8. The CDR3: CASSDNSGGPTNEQFF. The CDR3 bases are TGTGCCAGCAGTGACAATAGCGGGGGGCCGACGAATGAGCAGTTCTTC.

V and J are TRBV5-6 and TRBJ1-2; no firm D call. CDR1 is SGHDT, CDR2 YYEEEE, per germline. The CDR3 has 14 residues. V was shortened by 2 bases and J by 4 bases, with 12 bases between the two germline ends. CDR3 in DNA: TGTGCCAGCAGCTTTTTGAGGGTCTCCTATGGCTACACCTTC. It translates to CASSFLRVSYGYTF.

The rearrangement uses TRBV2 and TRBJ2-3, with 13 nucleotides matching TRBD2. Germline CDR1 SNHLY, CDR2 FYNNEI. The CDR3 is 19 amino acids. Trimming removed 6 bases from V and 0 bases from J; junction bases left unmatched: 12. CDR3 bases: TGTGCCAGCAGGTTCTCGGGACTAGCGGGGAGAAAGAGCACAGATACGCAGTATTTT. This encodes CASRFSGLAGRKSTDTQYF.

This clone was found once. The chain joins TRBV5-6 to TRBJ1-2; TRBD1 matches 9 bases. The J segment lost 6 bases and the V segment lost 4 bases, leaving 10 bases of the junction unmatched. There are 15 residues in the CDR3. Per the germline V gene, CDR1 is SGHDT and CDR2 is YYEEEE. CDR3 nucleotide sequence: TGTGCCAGCAGCCTTAGGGACAGGGAAATAAATGGCTACACCTTC. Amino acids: CASSLRDREINGYTF.

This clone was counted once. CDR3 region: CASSVEGEAYNSPLHF. The DNA for the CDR3 is TGTGCCAGCAGTGTGGAAGGGGAGGCCTATAATTCACCCCTCCACTTT. The chain uses TRBV6-1 and TRBJ1-6; a weak D match, TRBD1 (5 bases). Germline V lookup: CDR1 MNHNS, CDR2 SASEGT. The CDR3 consists of 16 residues. V shed 4 bases and J shed 2 bases, with 12 bases lying between them.

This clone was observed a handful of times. The CDR3 loop reads CASSIGRQGTTYSNQPQHF. CDR3 DNA sequence: TGTGCCAGTAGTATAGGAAGACAGGGAACGACTTATAGCAATCAGCCCCAGCATTTT. The chain combines TRBV19 with TRBJ1-5, with 7 bases fitting TRBD1. CDR1 LNHDA and CDR2 SQIVND come from the germline V gene (reference sequence). This CDR3 has 19 amino acids. J was trimmed by 0 bases and V by 1 base; bases with no gene match: 12.

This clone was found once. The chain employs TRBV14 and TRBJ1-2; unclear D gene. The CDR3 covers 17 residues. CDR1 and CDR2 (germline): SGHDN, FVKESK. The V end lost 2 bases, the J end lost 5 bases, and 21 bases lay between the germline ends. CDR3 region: CASSQYLTNTPRYGYTF. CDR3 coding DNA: TGTGCCAGCAGCCAATACTTGACAAATACCCCACGATATGGCTACACCTTC.

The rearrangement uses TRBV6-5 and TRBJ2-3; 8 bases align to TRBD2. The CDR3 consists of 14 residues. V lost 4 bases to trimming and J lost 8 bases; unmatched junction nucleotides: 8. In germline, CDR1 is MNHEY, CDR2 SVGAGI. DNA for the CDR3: TGTGCCAGCAGTTCGGGACTAGTTTTAGGTACGCAGTATTTT. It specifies CASSSGLVLGTQYF.